This T cell receptor beta chain derives from a study of technical replicates of blood from a handful of donors. With 3 bases removed from V and 13 bases from J, the gap between germline ends came to 16 bases. CDR1 GTSNPN and CDR2 SVGIG come from the germline V gene (reference sequence). The length of the CDR3 is 13 residues. Measured with immunoSEQ multiplex PCR; TCRdb has only the in-frame clones, and not every one. The table records around 76,000 clones, around nine tenths of them present only once. The source of this sequence is a human donor in good health. The specimen was T cells isolated from PBMCs. The chain uses TRBV30 and TRBJ1-6; weak D call: TRBD1 (5 bases). The CDR3, as DNA: TGTGCCTGGAGCCCCGGTGGGGGGAAGCCCCTCCACTTT. Translation gives CAWSPGGGKPLHF.